The T cell receptor beta chain under discussion was sequenced for a study of cytomegalovirus exposure and HLA in healthy donors. Both 60 Vbeta primers and 13 Jbeta primers went into the PCR. Profiled with immunoSEQ multiplex PCR; TCRdb holds only in-frame clones, not every one. The table shows some 180,000 clones, with around 80% occurring only once. Study-wide results and limits: In vitro work confirmed that a few CMV-associated chains recognize CMV antigens. Researchers reported in a later analysis that common viral pathogens appeared linked to several top clusters.

The CDR3 is made up of 20 amino acids. In the case of this clone: The antigen is not known.

This TCR was sampled from a woman aged 55 to 70 in good health and CMV-seropositive. The source material was PBMCs. The genes are TRBV21-1 and TRBJ2-7; the table calls TRBD2, which could not be checked here. TRBV21-1 is a documented pseudogene. The CDR3 bases are TGTGCCAGCAGCATACCGCGGGGTAGCGGGGGGCATAACTACTCCTACGAGCAGTACTTC. It specifies CASSIPRGSGGHNYSYEQYF.